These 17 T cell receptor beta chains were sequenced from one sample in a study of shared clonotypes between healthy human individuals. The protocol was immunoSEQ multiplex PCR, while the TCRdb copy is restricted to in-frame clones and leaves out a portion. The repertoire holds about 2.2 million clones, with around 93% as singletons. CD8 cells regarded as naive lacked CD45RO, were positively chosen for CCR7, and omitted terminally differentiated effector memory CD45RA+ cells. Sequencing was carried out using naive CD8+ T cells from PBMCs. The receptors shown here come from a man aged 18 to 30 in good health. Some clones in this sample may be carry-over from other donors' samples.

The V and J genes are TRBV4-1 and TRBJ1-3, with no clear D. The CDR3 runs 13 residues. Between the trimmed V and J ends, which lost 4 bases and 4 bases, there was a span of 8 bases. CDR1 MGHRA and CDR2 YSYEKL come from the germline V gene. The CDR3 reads CASSPVAGNTIYF. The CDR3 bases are TGCGCCAGCAGCCCGGTAGCCGGAAACACCATATATTTT.

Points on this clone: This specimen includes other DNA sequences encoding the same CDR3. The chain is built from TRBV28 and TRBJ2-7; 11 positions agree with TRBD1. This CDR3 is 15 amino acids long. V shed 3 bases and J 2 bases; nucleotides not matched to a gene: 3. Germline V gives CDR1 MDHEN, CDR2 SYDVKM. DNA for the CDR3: TGTGCCAGCAGTTTTCCGGGACAGGGGGCCTACGAGCAGTACTTC. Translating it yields CASSFPGQGAYEQYF.

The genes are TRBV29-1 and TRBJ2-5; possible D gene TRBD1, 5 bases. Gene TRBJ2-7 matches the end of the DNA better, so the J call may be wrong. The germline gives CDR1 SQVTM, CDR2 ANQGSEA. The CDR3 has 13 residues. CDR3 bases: TGCAGCGTTTTGGTGGGGCAGACCTACGAGCAGTACTTC. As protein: CSVLVGQTYEQYF.

The CDR3 loop is CAWTPGDSYEQYF. CDR3 DNA: TGTGCCTGGACCCCCGGGGACTCCTACGAGCAGTACTTC. The chain links TRBV30 to TRBJ2-7; tentatively, D is TRBD2 (5 bases). Trimming took 4 bases from V and 0 from J, leaving 10 bases between them. From germline, CDR1 is GTSNPN and CDR2 SVGIG (reference sequence). The CDR3 runs 13 residues. Full variable domain (remainder filled in from reference TRBV30 and TRBJ2-7): SQTIHQWPATLVQPVGSPLSLECTVEGTSNPNLYWYRQAAGRGLQLLFYSVGIGQISSEVPQNLSASRPQDRQFILSSKKLLLSDSGFYLCAWTPGDSYEQYFGPGTRLTVT.

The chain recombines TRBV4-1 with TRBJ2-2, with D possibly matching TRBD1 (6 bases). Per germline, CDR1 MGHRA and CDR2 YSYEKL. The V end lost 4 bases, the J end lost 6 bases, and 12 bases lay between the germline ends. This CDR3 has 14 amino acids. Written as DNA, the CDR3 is TGCGCCAGCAGCCTTCCAAAGGGGGCCGGGGAGCTGTTTTTT. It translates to CASSLPKGAGELFF.

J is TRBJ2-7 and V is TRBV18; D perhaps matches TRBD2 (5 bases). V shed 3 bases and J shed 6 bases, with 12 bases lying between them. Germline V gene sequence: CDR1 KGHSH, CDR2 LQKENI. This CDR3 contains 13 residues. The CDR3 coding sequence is TGTGCCAGCTCACCCCCCGAGGGCGGCGAGCAGTACTTC. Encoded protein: CASSPPEGGEQYF.

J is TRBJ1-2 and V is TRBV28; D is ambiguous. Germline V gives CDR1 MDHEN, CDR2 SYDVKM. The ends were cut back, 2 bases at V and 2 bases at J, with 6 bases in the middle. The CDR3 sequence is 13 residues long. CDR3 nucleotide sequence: TGTGCCAGCAGTTTAGGGAACAACTATGGCTACACCTTC. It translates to CASSLGNNYGYTF.

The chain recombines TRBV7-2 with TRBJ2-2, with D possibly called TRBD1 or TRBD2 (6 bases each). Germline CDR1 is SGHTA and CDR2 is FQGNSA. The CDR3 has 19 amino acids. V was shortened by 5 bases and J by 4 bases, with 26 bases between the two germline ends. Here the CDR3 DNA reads TGTGCCAGCAGCCTCCCTGTGACGGGGGCTTCAGGGGCCACCGGGGAGCTGTTTTTT. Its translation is CASSLPVTGASGATGELFF. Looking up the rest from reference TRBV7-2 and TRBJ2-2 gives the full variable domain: GAGVSQSPSNKVTEKGKDVELRCDPISGHTALYWYRQSLGQGLEFLIYFQGNSAPDKSGLPSDRFSAERTGGSVSTLTIQRTQQEDSAVYLCASSLPVTGASGATGELFFGEGSRLTVL.

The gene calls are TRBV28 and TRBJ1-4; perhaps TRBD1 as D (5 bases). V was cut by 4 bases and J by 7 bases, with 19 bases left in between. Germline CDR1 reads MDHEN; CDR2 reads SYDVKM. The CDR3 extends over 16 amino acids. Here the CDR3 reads CASSSRGSRRSEKLFF. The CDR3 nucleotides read TGTGCCAGCAGTTCAAGGGGTTCAAGGAGGTCTGAAAAACTGTTTTTT.

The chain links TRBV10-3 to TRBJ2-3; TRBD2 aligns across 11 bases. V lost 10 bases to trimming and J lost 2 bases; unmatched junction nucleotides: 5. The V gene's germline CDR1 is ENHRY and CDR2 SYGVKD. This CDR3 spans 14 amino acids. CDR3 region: CATGTSGLTDTQYF. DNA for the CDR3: TGTGCCACTGGGACTAGCGGACTCACAGATACGCAGTATTTT.

CDR3 in amino acids: CASSPNPTGELFF. The CDR3 DNA follows: TGTGCCAGCAGCCCGAATCCCACCGGGGAGCTGTTTTTT. V is TRBV5-4 and J is TRBJ2-2; D uncertain. Trimming pared 4 bases from V and 4 bases from J, leaving 8 bases between. Germline CDR1 reads SGHNT; CDR2 reads YYREEE (reference sequence). The CDR3 totals 13 residues.

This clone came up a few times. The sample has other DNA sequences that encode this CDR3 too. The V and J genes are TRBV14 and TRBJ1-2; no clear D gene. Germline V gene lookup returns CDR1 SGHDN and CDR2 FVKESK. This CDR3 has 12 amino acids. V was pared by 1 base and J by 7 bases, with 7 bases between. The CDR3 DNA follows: TGTGCCAGCAGCCAAGGGACTTCTGGCTACACCTTC. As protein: CASSQGTSGYTF.

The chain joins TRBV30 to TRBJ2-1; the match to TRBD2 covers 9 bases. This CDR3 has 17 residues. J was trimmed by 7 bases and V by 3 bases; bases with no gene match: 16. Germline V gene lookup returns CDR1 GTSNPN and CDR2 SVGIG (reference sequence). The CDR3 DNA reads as TGTGCCTGGAGGCCCCCTGGGACTAGCCCCTTCGGGAATGAGCAGTTCTTC. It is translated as CAWRPPGTSPFGNEQFF.

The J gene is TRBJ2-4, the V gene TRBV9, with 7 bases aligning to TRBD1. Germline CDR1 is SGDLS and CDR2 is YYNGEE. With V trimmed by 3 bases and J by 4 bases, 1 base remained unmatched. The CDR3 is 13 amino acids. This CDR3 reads CASSGGQKNIQYF. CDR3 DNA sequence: TGTGCCAGCAGCGGGGGACAGAAAAACATTCAGTACTTC.

The CDR3, as DNA: TGTGCCAGCAGCTTAGCGTTGGGGTTGGGGGAGCAGTACTTC. Protein: CASSLALGLGEQYF. This chain links TRBV7-8 with TRBJ2-7, with unresolved D. This CDR3 spans 14 amino acids. V was pared by 0 bases and J by 7 bases, with 13 bases between. In germline, CDR1 is SGHVS, CDR2 FQNEAQ.

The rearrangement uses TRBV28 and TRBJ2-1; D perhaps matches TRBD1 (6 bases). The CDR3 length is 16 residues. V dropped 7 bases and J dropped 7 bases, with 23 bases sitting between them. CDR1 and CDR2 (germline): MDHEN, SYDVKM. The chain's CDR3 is CASMGLGHTGTNEQFF. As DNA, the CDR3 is TGTGCCAGCATGGGTCTGGGACACACAGGGACGAATGAGCAGTTCTTC.

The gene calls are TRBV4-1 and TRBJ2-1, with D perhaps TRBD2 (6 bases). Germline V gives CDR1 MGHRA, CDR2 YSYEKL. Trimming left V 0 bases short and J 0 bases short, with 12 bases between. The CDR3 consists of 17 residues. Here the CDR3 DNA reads TGCGCCAGCAGCCAAGATGGGCTAGCGTACTCCTACAATGAGCAGTTCTTC. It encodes CASSQDGLAYSYNEQFF.